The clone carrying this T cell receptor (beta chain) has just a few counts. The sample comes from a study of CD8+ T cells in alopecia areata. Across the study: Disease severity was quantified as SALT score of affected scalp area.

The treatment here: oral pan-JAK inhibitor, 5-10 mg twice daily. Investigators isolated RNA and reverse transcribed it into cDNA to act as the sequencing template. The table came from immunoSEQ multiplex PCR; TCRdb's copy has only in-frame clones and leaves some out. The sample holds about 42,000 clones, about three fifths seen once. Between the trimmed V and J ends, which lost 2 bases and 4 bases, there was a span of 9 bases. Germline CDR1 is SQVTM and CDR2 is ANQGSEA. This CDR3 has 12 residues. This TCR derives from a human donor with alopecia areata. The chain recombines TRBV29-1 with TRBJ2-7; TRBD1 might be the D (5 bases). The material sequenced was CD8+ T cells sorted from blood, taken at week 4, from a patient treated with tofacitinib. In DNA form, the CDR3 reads TGCAGCGTTGAAACCAGGGAATACGAGCAGTACTTC. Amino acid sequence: CSVETREYEQYF.